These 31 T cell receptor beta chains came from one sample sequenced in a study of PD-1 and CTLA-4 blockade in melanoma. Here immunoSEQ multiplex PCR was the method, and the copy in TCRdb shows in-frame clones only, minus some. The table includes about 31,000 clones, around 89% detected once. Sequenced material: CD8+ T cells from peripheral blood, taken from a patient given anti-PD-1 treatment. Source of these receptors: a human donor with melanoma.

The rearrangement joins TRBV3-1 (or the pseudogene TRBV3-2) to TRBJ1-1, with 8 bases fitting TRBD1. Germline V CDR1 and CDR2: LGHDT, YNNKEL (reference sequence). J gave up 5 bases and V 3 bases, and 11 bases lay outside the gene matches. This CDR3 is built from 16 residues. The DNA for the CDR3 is TGTGCCAGCAGCCACCCAGGGGGCGGCCCTCAAACTGAAGCTTTCTTT. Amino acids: CASSHPGGGPQTEAFF.

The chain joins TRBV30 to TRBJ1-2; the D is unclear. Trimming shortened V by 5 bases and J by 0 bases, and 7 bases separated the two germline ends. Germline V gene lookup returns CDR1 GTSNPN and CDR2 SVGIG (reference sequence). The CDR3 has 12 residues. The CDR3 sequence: CAWFRPNYGYTF. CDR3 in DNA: TGTGCCTGGTTTAGGCCTAACTATGGCTACACCTTC. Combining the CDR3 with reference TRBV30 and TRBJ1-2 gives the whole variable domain SQTIHQWPATLVQPVGSPLSLECTVEGTSNPNLYWYRQAAGRGLQLLFYSVGIGQISSEVPQNLSASRPQDRQFILSSKKLLLSDSGFYLCAWFRPNYGYTFGSGTRLTVV.

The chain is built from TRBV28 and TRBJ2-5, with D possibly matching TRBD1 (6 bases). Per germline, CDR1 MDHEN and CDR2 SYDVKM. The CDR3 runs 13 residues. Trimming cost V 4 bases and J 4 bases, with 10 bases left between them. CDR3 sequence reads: CASSSGHSETQYF. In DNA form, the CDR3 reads TGTGCCAGCAGTTCGGGACATTCAGAGACCCAGTACTTC.

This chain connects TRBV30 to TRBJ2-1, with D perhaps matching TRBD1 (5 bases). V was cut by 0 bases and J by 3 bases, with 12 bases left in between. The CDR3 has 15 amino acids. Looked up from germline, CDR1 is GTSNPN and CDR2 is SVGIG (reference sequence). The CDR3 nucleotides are TGTGCCTGGAGTGTACCCAGGGTTAACTACAATGAGCAGTTCTTC. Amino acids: CAWSVPRVNYNEQFF.

The CDR3 sequence is CASSEGASGNEQFF. CDR3 nucleotides: TGTGCCAGCAGTGAAGGGGCTAGCGGTAATGAGCAGTTCTTC. This sequence joins TRBV25-1 and TRBJ2-1, with 7 bases lining up with TRBD2. The V gene's germline CDR1 is MGHDK and CDR2 SYGVNS. The CDR3 runs to 14 residues. V was clipped by 2 bases and J by 7 bases; unmatched bases: 5.

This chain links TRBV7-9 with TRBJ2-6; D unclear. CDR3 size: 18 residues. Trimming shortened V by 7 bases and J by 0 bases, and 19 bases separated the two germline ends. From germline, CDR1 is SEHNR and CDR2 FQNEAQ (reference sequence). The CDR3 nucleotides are TGTGCCAGCAACCTCCCTCGAGACTTAGACTCTGGGGCCAACGTCCTGACTTTC. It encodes CASNLPRDLDSGANVLTF.

CDR3 bases: TGCAGCGTTGACAGGGGTGTCTATGGCTACACCTTC. As protein: CSVDRGVYGYTF. V and J are TRBV29-1 and TRBJ1-2; a weak D match, TRBD1 (6 bases). This CDR3 is built from 12 residues. Germline-derived CDR1 and CDR2 are SQVTM and ANQGSEA. The V and J ends lost 3 bases and 4 bases respectively, with 9 bases between them.

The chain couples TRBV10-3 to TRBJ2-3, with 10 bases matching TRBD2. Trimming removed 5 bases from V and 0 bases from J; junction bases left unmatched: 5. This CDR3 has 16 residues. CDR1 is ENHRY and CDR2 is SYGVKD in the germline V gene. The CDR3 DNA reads TGTGCCATCAGTCCTAGCGGGAGCTCTAGCACAGATACGCAGTATTTT. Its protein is CAISPSGSSSTDTQYF.

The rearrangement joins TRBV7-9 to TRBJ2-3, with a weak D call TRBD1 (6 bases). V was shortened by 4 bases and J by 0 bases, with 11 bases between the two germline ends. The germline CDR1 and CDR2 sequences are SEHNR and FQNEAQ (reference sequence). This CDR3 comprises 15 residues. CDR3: CASSWTEESTDTQYF. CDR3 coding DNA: TGTGCCAGCAGCTGGACAGAAGAGAGCACAGATACGCAGTATTTT.

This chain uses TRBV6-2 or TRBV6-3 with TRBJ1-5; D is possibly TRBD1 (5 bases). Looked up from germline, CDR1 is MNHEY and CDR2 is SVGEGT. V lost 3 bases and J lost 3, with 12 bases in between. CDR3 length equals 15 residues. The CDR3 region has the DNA TGTGCCAGCAGTTATGCCGCAGGGATCAATCAGCCCCAGCATTTT. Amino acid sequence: CASSYAAGINQPQHF.

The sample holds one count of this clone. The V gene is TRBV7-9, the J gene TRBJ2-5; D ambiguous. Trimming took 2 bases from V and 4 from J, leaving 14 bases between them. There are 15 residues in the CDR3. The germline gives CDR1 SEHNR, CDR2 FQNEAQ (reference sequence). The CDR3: CASSLPRPFGETQYF. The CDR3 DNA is TGTGCCAGCAGCTTACCAAGACCCTTCGGAGAGACCCAGTACTTC. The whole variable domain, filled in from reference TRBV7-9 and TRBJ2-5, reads DTGVSQNPRHKITKRGQNVTFRCDPISEHNRLYWYRQTLGQGPEFLTYFQNEAQLEKSRLLSDRFSAERPKGSFSTLEIQRTEQGDSAMYLCASSLPRPFGETQYFGPGTRLLVL.

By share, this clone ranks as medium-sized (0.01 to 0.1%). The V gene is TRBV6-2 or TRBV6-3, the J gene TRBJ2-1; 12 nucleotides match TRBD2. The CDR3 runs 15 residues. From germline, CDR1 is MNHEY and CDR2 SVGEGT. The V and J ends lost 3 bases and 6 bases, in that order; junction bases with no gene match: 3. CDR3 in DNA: TGTGCCAGCAGTTATACTAGCGGGGGGTCCAATGAGCAGTTCTTC. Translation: CASSYTSGGSNEQFF.

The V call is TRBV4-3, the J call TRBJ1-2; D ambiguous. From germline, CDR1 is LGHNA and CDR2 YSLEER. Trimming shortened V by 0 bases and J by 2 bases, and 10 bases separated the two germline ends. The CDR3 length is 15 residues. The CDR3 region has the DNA TGCGCCAGCAGCCAAGATCGAGGAGGGAACTATGGCTACACCTTC. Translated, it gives CASSQDRGGNYGYTF.

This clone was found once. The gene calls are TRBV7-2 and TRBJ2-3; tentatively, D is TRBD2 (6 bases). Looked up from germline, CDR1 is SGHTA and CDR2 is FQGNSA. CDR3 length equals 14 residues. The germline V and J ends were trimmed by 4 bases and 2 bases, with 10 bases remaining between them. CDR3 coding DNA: TGTGCCAGCAGCTGGGGGGTGTCCACAGATACGCAGTATTTT. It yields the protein CASSWGVSTDTQYF.

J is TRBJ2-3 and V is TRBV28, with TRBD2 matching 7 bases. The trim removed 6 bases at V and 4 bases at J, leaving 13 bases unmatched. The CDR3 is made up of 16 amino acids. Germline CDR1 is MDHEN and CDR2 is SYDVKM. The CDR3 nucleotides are TGTGCCAGCAGCGCCCACGGGACTAAAGAGTCAGATACGCAGTATTTT. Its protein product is CASSAHGTKESDTQYF.

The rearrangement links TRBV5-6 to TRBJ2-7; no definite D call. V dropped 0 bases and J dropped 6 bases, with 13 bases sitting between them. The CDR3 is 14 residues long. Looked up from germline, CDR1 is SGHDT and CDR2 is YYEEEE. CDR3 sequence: CASSLGAASREQYF. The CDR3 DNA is TGTGCCAGCAGCTTGGGGGCAGCGTCGCGCGAGCAGTACTTC.

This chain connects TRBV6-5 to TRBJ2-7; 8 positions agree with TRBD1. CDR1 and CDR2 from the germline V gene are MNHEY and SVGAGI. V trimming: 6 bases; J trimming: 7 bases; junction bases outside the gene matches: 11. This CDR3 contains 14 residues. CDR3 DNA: TGTGCCAGCAGCCTGACAGGGGCTCAGAGGGAGCAGTACTTC. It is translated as CASSLTGAQREQYF.

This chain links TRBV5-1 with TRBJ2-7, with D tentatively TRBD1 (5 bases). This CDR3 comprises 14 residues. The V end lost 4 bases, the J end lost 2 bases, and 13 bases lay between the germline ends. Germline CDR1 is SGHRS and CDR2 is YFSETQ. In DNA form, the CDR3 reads TGCGCCAGCAGCCTGGCCACAGGTCCCTACGAGCAGTACTTC. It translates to CASSLATGPYEQYF.

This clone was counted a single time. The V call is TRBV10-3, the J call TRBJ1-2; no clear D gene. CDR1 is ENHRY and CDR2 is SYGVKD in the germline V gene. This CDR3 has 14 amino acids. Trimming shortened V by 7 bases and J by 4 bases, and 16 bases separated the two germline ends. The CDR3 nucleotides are TGTGCCATCACCCCCATCAGTGAAGGCTATGGCTACACCTTC. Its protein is CAITPISEGYGYTF.

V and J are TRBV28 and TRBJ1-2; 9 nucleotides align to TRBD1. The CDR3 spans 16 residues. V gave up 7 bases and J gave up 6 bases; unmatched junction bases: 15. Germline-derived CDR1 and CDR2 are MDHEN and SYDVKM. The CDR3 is CASTSSGGQGFHGYTF. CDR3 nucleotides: TGTGCCAGCACCTCTTCAGGGGGACAGGGTTTCCATGGCTACACCTTC.

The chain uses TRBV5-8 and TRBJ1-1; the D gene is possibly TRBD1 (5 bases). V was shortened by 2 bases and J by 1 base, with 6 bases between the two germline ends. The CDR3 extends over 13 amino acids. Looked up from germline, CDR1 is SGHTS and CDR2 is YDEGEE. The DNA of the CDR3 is TGTGCCAGCAGCTTCGGGGGGAACACTGAAGCTTTCTTT. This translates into CASSFGGNTEAFF.

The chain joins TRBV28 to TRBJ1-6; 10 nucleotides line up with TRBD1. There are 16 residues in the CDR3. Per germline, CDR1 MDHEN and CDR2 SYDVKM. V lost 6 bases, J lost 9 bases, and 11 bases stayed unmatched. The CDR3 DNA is TGTGCCAGCAGCCTCCCGGGACAGGGGATTCGTTCACCCCTCCACTTT. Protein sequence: CASSLPGQGIRSPLHF.

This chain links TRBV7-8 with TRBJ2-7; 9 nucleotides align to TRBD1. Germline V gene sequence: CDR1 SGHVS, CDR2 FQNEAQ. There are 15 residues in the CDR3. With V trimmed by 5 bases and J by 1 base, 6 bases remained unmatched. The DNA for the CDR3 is TGTGCCAGCAGCCCTGGGACAGGGCAATCCTACGAGCAGTACTTC. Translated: CASSPGTGQSYEQYF.

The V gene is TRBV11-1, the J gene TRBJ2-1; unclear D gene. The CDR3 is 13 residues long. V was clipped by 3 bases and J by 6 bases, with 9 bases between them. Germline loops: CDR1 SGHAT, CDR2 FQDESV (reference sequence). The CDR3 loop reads CASSFLGANEQFF. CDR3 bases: TGTGCCAGCAGCTTCCTAGGAGCCAATGAGCAGTTCTTC.

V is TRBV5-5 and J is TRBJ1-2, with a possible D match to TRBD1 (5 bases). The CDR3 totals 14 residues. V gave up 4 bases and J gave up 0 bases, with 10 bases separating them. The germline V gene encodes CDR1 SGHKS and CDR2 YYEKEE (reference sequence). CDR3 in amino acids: CASSIGTSNYGYTF. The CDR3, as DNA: TGTGCCAGCAGCATTGGGACCTCTAACTATGGCTACACCTTC. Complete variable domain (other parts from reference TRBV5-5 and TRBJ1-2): DAGVTQSPTHLIKTRGQQVTLRCSPISGHKSVSWYQQVLGQGPQFIFQYYEKEERGRGNFPDRFSARQFPNYSSELNVNALLLGDSALYLCASSIGTSNYGYTFGSGTRLTVV.

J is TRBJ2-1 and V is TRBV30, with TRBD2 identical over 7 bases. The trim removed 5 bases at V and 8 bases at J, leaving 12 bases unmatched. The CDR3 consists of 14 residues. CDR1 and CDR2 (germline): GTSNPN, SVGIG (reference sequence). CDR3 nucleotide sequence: TGTGCCTGGGGCTGGGAGGGGTTAGCTTATGAGCAGTTCTTC. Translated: CAWGWEGLAYEQFF.

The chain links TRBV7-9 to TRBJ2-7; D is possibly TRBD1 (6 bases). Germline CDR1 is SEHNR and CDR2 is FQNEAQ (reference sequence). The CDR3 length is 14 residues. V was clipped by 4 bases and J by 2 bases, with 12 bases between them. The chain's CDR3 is CASSSNRVPYEQYF. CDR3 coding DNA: TGTGCCAGCAGCTCGAACAGGGTCCCCTACGAGCAGTACTTC.

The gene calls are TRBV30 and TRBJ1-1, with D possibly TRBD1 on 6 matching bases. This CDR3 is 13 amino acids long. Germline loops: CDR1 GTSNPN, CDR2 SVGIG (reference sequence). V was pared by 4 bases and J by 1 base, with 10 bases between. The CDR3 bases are TGTGCCTGGATCAAAGGGGGGAACACTGAAGCTTTCTTT. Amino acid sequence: CAWIKGGNTEAFF.

The CDR3 region has the DNA TGTGCCAGCAGCTTGGTGGAACGGGCAGAATCTGAAGCTTTCTTT. It encodes CASSLVERAESEAFF. The V gene is TRBV5-6, the J gene TRBJ1-1; D uncertain. Trimming pared 0 bases from V and 6 bases from J, leaving 15 bases between. CDR3 size: 15 residues. Germline V gene data show CDR1 as SGHDT and CDR2 as YYEEEE.

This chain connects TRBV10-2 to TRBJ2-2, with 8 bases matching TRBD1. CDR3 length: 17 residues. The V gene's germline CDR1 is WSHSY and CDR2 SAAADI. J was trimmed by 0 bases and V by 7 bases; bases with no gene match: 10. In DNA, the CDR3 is TGCGCCAGCACAGCAGGGGGCACCTACTCGAACACCGGGGAGCTGTTTTTT. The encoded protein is CASTAGGTYSNTGELFF.

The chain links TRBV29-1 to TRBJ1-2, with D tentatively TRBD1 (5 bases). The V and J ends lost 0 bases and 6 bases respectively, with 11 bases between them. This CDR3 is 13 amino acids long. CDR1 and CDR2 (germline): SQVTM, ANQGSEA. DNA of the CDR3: TGCAGCGTTGAAGATGGGGGGGGTCATGGCTACACCTTC. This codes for CSVEDGGGHGYTF.